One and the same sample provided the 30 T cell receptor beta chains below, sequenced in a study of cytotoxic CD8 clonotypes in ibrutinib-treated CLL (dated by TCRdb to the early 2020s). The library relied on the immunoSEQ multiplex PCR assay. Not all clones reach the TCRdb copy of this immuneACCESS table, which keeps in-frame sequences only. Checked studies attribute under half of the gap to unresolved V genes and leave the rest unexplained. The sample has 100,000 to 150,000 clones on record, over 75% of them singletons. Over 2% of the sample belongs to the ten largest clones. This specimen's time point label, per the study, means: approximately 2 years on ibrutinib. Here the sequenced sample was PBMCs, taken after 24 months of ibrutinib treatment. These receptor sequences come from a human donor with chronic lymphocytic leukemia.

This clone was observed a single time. CDR3 in DNA: TGTGCCAGCAGCTTGCGGCACAGGCTGAACACTGAAGCTTTCTTT. Translating gives CASSLRHRLNTEAFF. The J gene is TRBJ1-1, the V gene TRBV5-8; D perhaps matches TRBD1 (5 bases). CDR1 and CDR2 from the germline V gene are SGHTS and YDEGEE. V was pared by 1 base and J by 0 bases, with 10 bases between. The CDR3 length is 15 residues.

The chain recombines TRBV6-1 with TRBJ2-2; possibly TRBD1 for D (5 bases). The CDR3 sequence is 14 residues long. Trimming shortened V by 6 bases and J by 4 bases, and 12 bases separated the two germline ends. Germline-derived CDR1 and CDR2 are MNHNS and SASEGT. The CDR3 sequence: CASRIDRFTGELFF. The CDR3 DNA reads TGTGCCAGCAGGATAGACAGATTCACCGGGGAGCTGTTTTTT.

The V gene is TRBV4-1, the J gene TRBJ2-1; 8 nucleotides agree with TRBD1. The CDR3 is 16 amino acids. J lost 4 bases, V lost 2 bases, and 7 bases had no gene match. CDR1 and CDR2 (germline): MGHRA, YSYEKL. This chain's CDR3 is CASSQRTGKNYNEQFF. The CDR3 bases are TGCGCCAGCAGCCAACGGACAGGGAAGAATTACAATGAGCAGTTCTTC.

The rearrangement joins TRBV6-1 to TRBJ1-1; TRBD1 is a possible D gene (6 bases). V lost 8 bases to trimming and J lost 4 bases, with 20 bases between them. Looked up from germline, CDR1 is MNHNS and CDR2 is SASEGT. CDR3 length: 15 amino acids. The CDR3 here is CASVGAQGGGTEAFF. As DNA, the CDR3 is TGTGCCAGCGTGGGGGCACAGGGAGGGGGCACTGAAGCTTTCTTT.

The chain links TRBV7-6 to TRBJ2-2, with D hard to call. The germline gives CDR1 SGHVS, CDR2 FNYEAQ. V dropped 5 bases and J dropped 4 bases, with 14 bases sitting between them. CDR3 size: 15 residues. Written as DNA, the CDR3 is TGTGCCAGCAGCCTCACCCCCCCCCGCACCGGGGAGCTGTTTTTT. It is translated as CASSLTPPRTGELFF.

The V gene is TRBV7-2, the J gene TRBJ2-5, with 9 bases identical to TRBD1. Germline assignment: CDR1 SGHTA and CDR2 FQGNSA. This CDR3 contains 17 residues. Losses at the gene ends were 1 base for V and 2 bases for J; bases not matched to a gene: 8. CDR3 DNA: TGTGCCAGCAGCTTAGGGGACAGGGCCAGGGGGCAAGAGACCCAGTACTTC. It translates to CASSLGDRARGQETQYF.

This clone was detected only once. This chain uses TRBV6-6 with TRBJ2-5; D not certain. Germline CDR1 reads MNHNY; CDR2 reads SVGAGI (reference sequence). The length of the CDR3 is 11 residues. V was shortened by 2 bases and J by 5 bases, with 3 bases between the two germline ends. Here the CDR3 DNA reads TGTGCCAGCAGTTACACGGAGACCCAGTACTTC. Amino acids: CASSYTETQYF.

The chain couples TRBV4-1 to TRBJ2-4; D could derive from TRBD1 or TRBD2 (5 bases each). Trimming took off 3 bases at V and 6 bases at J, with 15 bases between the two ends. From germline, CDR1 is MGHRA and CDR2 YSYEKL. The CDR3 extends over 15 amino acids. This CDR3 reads CASSQGTLRGNIQYF. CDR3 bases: TGCGCCAGCAGCCAGGGGACCCTCCGGGGAAACATTCAGTACTTC.

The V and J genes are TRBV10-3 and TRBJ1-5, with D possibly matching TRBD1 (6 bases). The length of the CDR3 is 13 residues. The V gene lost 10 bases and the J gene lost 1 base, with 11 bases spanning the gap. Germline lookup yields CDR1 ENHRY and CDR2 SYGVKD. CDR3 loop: CANGQSSNQPQHF. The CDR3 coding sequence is TGTGCCAATGGACAGTCAAGCAATCAGCCCCAGCATTTT.

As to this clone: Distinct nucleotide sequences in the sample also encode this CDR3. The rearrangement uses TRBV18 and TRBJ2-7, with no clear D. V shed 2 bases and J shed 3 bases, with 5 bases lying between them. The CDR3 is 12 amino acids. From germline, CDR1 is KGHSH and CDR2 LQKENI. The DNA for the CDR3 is TGTGCCAGCTCACCAAACAGCTACGAGCAGTACTTC. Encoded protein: CASSPNSYEQYF.

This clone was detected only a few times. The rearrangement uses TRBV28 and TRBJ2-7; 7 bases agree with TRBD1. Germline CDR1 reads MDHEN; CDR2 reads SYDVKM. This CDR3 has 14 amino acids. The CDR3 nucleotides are TGTGCAGCAAACCCGACAGGGACCCTCTACGAGCAGTACTTC. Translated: CAANPTGTLYEQYF. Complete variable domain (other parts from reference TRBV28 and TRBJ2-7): DVKVTQSSRYLVKRTGEKVFLECVQDMDHENMFWYRQDPGLGLRLIYFSYDVKMKEKGDIPEGYSVSREKKERFSLILESASTNQTSMYLCAANPTGTLYEQYFGPGTRLTVT.

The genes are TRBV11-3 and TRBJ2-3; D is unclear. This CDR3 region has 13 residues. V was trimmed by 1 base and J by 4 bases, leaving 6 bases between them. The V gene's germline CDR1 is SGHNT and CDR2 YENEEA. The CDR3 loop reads CASSLVVSDTQYF. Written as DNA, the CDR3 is TGTGCCAGCAGCTTAGTCGTCTCAGATACGCAGTATTTT.

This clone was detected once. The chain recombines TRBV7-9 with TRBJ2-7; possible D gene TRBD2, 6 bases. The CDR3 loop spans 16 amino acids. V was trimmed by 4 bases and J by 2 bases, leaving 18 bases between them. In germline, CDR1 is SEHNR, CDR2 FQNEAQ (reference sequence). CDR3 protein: CASSSSGVHVAYEQYF. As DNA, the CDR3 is TGTGCCAGCAGCTCGTCGGGGGTCCATGTAGCCTACGAGCAGTACTTC.

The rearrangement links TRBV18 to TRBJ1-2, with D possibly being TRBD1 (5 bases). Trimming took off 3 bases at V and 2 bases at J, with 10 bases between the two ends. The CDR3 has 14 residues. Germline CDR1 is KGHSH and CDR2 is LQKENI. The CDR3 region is CASSPPGPNYGYTF. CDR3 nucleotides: TGTGCCAGCTCACCCCCGGGACCCAACTATGGCTACACCTTC.

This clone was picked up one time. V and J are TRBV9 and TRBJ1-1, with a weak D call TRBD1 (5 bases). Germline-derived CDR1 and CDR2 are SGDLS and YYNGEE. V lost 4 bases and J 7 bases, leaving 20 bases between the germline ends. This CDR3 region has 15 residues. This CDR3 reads CASSIQAEGFGEAFF. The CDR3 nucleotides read TGTGCCAGCAGCATCCAAGCGGAGGGGTTCGGTGAAGCTTTCTTT.

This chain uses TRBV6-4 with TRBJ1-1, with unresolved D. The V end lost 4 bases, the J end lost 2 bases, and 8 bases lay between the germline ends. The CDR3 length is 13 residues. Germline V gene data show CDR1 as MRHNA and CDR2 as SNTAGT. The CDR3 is CASSAGINTEAFF. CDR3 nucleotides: TGTGCCAGCAGTGCTGGGATTAACACTGAAGCTTTCTTT.

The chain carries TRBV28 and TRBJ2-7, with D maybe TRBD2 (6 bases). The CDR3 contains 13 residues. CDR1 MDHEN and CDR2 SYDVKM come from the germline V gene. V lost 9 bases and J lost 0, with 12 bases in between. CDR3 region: CASHGGNSYEQYF. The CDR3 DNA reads TGTGCCAGTCATGGGGGGAACTCCTACGAGCAGTACTTC.

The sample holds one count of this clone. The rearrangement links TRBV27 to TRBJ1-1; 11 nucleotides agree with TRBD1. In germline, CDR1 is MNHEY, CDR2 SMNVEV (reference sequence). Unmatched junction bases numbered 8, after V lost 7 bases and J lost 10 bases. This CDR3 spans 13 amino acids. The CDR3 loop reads CASTRDRGDRAFF. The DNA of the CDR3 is TGTGCCAGCACCCGGGACAGGGGGGATCGAGCTTTCTTT.

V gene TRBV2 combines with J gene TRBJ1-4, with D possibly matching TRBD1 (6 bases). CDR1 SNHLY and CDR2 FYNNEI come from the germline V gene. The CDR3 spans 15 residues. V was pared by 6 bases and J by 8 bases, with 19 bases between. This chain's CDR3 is CASRRLPGVGEKLFF. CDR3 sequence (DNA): TGTGCCAGCAGGAGACTTCCAGGGGTCGGGGAAAAACTGTTTTTT. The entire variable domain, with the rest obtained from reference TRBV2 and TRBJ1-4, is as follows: EPEVTQTPSHQVTQMGQEVILRCVPISNHLYFYWYRQILGQKVEFLVSFYNNEISEKSEIFDDQFSVERPDGSNFTLKIRSTKLEDSAMYFCASRRLPGVGEKLFFGSGTQLSVL.

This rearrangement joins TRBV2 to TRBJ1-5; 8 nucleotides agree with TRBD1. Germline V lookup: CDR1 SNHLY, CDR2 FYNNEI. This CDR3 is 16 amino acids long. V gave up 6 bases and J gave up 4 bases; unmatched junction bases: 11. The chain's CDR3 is CASRPSTGALNQPQHF. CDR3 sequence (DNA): TGTGCCAGCAGGCCTTCGACAGGGGCATTGAATCAGCCCCAGCATTTT.

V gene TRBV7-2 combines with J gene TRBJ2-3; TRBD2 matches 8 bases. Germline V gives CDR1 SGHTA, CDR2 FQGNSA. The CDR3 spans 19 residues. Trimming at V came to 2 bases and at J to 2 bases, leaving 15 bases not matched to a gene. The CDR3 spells CASSLSGGVAGFNTDTQYF. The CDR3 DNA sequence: TGTGCCAGCAGCTTATCCGGGGGCGTAGCGGGATTTAACACAGATACGCAGTATTTT.

The CDR3 sequence: CASSGNRDRSNEKLFF. CDR3 nucleotide sequence: TGTGCCAGCAGCGGTAACCGGGACAGGTCTAATGAAAAACTGTTTTTT. V is TRBV5-4 and J is TRBJ1-4; 8 positions agree with TRBD1. Trimming took 4 bases from V and 3 from J; bases not matched to a gene: 8. The CDR3 has 16 residues. Germline assignment: CDR1 SGHNT and CDR2 YYREEE (reference sequence). Full variable domain (outside the CDR3, taken from reference TRBV5-4 and TRBJ1-4): ETGVTQSPTHLIKTRGQQVTLRCSSQSGHNTVSWYQQALGQGPQFIFQYYREEENGRGNFPPRFSGLQFPNYSSELNVNALELDDSALYLCASSGNRDRSNEKLFFGSGTQLSVL.

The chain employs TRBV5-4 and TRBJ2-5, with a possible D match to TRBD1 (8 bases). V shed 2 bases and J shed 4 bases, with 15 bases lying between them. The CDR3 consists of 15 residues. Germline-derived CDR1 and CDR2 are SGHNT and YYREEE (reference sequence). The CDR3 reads CASSFRTGRAETQYF. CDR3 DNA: TGTGCCAGCAGCTTTCGGACAGGGAGGGCAGAGACCCAGTACTTC.

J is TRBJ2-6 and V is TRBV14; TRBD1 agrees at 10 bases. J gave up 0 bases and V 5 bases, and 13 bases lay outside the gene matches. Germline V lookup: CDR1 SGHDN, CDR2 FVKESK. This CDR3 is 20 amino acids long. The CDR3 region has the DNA TGTGCCAGCAGCGTCGACCTGGCGGGACAGGGGCGCTCTGGGGCCAACGTCCTGACTTTC. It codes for CASSVDLAGQGRSGANVLTF.

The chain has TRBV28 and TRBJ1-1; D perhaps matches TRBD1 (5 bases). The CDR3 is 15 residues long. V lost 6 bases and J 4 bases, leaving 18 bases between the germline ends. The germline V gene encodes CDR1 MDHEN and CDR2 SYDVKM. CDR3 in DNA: TGTGCCAGCAGATTGGGACGGACGATCGGCACTGAAGCTTTCTTT. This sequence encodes CASRLGRTIGTEAFF.

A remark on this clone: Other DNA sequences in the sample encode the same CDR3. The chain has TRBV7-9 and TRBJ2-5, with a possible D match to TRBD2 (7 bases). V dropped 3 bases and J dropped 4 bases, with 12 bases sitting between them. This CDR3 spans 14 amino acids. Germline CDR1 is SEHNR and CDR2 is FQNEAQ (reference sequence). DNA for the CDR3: TGTGCCAGCAGCTTGGAGGGGGGGCGAGAGACCCAGTACTTC. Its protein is CASSLEGGRETQYF.

For the CDR3, the DNA is TGTGCCAGCAGTCCAGCCCAACTCCCGTATCAGCCCCAGCATTTT. Protein product: CASSPAQLPYQPQHF. The chain couples TRBV28 to TRBJ1-5; unclear D gene. The CDR3 runs 15 residues. Germline V gene lookup returns CDR1 MDHEN and CDR2 SYDVKM. The V gene lost 5 bases and the J gene lost 5 bases, with 16 bases spanning the gap.

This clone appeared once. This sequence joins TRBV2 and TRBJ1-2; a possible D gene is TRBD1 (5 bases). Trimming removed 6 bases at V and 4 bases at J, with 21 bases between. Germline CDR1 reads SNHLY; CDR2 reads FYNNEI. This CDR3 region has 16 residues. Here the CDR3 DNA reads TGTGCCAGCAGGCGGGGGAGCTCCCAGGCGAGCTATGGCTACACCTTC. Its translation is CASRRGSSQASYGYTF.

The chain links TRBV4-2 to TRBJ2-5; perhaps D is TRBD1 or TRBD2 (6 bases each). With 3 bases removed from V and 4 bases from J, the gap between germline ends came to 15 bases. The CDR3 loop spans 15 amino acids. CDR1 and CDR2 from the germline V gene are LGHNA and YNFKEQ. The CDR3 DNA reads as TGTGCCAGCAGCCAGGGCGGGGCCAGGGGAGAGACCCAGTACTTC. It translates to CASSQGGARGETQYF.

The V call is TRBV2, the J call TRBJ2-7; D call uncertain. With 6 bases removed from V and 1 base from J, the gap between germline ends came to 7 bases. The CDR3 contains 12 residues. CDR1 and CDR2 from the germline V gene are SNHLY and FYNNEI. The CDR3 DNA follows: TGTGCCAGCAGCCAGGATTCCTACGAGCAGTACTTC. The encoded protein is CASSQDSYEQYF.